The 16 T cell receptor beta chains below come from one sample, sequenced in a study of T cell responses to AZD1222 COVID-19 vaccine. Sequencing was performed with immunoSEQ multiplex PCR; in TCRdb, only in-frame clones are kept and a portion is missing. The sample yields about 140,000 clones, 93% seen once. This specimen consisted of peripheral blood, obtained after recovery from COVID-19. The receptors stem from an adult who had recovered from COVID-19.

The CDR3, as DNA: TGTGCCTGGATGCGATCGCGGGGACTAGCGGGAGCAAGTGAGCAGTTCTTC. Translation gives CAWMRSRGLAGASEQFF. The genes are TRBV30 and TRBJ2-1; TRBD2 agrees at 14 bases. V was pared by 4 bases and J by 9 bases, with 14 bases of the junction left unmatched. Germline V lookup: CDR1 GTSNPN, CDR2 SVGIG (reference sequence). The CDR3 totals 17 residues.

The CDR3 here is CASTQGANYYGYTF. The CDR3 nucleotides read TGTGCCAGCACCCAGGGGGCGAATTATTATGGCTACACCTTC. This chain links TRBV2 with TRBJ1-2, with 8 bases aligning to TRBD1. The CDR3 contains 14 residues. J lost 5 bases, V lost 7 bases, and 9 bases had no gene match. The germline V gene encodes CDR1 SNHLY and CDR2 FYNNEI.

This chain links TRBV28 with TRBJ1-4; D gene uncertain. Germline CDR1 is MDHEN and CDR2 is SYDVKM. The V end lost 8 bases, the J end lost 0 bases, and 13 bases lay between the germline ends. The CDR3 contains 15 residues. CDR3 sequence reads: CASRAAVATNEKLFF. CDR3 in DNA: TGTGCCAGCCGGGCAGCCGTTGCAACTAATGAAAAACTGTTTTTT. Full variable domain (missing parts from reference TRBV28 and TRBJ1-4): DVKVTQSSRYLVKRTGEKVFLECVQDMDHENMFWYRQDPGLGLRLIYFSYDVKMKEKGDIPEGYSVSREKKERFSLILESASTNQTSMYLCASRAAVATNEKLFFGSGTQLSVL.

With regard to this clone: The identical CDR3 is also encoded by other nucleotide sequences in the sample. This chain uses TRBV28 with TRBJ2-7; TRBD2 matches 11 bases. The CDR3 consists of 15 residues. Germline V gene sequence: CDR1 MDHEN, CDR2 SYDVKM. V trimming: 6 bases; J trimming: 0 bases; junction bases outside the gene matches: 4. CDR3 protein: CASSSGLAGSYEQYF. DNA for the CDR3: TGTGCCAGCAGCTCCGGACTAGCGGGCTCCTACGAGCAGTACTTC.

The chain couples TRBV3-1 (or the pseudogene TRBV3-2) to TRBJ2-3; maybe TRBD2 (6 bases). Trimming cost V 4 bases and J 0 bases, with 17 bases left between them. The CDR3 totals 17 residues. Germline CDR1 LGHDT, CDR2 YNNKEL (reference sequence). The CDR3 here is CASSPIGTGLSTDTQYF. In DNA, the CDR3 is TGTGCCAGCAGCCCTATCGGGACTGGCCTTAGCACAGATACGCAGTATTTT.

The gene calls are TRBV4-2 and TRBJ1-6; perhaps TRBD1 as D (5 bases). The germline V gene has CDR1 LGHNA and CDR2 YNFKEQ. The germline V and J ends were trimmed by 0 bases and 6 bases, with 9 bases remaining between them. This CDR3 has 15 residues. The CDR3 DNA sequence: TGTGCCAGCAGCCAAGACGGGACTCTTAATTCACCCCTCCACTTT. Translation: CASSQDGTLNSPLHF.

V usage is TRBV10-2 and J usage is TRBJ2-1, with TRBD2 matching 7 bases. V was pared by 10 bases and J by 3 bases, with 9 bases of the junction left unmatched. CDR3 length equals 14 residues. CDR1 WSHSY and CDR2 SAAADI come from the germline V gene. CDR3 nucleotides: TGCGCCACCAGGGACTACCTGATCTACAATGAGCAGTTCTTC. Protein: CATRDYLIYNEQFF.

CDR3 nucleotide sequence: TGTGCCAGCAGTTTTGGGACCGCGAACACCGGGGAGCTGTTTTTT. Protein sequence: CASSFGTANTGELFF. V gene TRBV27 combines with J gene TRBJ2-2; possibly TRBD1 or TRBD2 for D (5 bases each). The CDR3 sequence is 15 residues long. Between the trimmed V and J ends, which lost 3 bases and 0 bases, there was a span of 8 bases. Germline V CDR1 and CDR2: MNHEY, SMNVEV (reference sequence).

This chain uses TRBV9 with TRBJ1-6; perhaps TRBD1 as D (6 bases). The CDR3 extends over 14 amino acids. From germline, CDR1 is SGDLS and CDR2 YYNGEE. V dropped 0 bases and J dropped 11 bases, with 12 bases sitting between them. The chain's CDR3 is CASSVAPGQTPLHF. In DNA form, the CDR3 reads TGTGCCAGCAGCGTAGCCCCAGGACAGACACCCCTCCACTTT.

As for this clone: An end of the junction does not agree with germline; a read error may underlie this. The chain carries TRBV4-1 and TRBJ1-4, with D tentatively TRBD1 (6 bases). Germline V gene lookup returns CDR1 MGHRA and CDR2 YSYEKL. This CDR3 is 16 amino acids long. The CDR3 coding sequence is TGCGCCAGCAGCCAAGGGTTCCGGGGGGCTAACGAAAAACTGTTTTTT. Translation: CASSQGFRGANEKLFF.

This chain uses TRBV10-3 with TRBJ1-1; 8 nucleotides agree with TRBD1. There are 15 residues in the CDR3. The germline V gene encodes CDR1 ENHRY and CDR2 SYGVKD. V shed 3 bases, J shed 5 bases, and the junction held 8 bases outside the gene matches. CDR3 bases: TGTGCCATCAGTGACCAGGGGGCGCCGGTTACTGAAGCTTTCTTT. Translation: CAISDQGAPVTEAFF.

CDR3 protein: CASSPHPDMNQETQYF. The CDR3 DNA sequence: TGTGCCAGCAGCCCCCACCCGGACATGAACCAAGAGACCCAGTACTTC. The chain recombines TRBV7-8 with TRBJ2-5, with a tentative D call TRBD1 (5 bases). Trimming removed 5 bases from V and 0 bases from J, with 16 bases in between. The germline gives CDR1 SGHVS, CDR2 FQNEAQ. The CDR3 spans 16 residues.

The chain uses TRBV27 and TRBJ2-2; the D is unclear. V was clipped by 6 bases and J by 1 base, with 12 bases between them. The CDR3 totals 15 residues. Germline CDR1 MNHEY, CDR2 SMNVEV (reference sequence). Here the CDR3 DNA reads TGTGCCAGCAGCCGCGTCCACAAGAACACCGGGGAGCTGTTTTTT. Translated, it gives CASSRVHKNTGELFF.

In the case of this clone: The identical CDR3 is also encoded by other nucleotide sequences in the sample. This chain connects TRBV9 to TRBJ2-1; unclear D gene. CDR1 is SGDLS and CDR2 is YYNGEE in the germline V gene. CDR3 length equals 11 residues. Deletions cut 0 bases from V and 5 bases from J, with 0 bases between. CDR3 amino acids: CASSVDNEQFF. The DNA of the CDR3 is TGTGCCAGCAGCGTAGACAATGAGCAGTTCTTC. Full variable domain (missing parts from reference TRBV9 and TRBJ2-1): DSGVTQTPKHLITATGQRVTLRCSPRSGDLSVYWYQQSLDQGLQFLIQYYNGEERAKGNILERFSAQQFPDLHSELNLSSLELGDSALYFCASSVDNEQFFGPGTRLTVL.

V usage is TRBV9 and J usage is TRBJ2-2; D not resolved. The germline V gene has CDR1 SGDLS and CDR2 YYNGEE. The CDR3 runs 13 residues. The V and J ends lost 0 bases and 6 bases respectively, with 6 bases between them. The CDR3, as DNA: TGTGCCAGCAGCGTAGATTTAGCCGGGGAGCTGTTTTTT. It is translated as CASSVDLAGELFF.

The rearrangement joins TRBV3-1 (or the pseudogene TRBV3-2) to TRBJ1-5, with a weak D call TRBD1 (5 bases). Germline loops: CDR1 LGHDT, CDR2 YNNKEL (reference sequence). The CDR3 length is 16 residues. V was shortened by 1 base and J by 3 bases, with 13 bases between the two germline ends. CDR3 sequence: CASSQGTSILNQPQHF. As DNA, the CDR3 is TGTGCCAGCAGCCAAGGGACATCCATTCTCAATCAGCCCCAGCATTTT.